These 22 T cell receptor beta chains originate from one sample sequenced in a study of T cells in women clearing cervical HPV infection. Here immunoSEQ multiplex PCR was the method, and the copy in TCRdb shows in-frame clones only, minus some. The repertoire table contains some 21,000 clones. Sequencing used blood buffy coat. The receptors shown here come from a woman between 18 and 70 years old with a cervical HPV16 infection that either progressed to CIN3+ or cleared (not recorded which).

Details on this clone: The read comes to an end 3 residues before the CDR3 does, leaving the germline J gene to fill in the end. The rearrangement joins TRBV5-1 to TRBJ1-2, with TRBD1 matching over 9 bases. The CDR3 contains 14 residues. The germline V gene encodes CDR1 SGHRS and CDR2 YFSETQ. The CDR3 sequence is CASSLGDTGGDYTF. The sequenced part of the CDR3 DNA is TGCGCCAGCAGCTTGGGGGACACAGGGGGCGAC. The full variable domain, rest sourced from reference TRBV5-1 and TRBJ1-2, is KAGVTQTPRYLIKTRGQQVTLSCSPISGHRSVSWYQQTPGQGLQFLFEYFSETQRNKGNFPGRFSGRQFSNSRSEMNVSTLELGDSALYLCASSLGDTGGDYTFGSGTRLTVV.

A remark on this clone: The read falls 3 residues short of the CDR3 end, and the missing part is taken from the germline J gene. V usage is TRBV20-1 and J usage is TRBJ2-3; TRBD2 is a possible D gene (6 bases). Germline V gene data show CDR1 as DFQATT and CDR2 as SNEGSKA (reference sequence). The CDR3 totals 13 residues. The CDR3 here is CSAPDSSAVTQYF. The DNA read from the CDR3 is TGCAGTGCACCAGATTCTAGCGCGGTGACG.

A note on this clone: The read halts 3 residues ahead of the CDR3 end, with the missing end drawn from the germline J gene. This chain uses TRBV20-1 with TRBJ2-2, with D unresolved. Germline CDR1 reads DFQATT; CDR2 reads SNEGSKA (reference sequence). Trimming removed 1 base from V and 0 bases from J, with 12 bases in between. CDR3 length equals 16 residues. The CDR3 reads CSARASEPPNTGELFF. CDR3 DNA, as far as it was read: TGCAGTGCTAGAGCGAGCGAGCCACCGAACACCGGGGAG.

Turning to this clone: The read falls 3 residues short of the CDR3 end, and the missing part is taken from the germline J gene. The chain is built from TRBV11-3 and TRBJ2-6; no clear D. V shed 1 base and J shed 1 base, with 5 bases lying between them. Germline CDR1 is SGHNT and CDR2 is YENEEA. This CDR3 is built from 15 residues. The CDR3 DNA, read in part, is TGTGCCAGCAGCTTAGGAAGGTCTGGGGCCAACGTC. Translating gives CASSLGRSGANV. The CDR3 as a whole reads CASSLGRSGANVLTF.

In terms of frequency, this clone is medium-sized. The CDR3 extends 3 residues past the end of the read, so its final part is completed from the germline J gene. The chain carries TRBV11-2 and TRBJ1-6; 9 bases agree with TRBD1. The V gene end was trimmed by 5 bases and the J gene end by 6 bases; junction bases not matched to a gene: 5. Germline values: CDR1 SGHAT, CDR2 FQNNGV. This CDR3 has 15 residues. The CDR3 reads CASSPGTGLNSPLHF. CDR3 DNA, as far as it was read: TGTGCCAGCAGCCCCGGGACAGGGCTTAATTCACCC.

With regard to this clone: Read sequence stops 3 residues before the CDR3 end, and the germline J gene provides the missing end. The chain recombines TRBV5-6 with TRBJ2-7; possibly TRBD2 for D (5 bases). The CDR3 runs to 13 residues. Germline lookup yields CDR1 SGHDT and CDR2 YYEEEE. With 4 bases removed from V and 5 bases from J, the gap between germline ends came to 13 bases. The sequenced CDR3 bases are TGTGCCAGCAGCCGCTTTTTCGGGGACGAG. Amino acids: CASSRFFGDE. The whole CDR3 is CASSRFFGDEQYF.

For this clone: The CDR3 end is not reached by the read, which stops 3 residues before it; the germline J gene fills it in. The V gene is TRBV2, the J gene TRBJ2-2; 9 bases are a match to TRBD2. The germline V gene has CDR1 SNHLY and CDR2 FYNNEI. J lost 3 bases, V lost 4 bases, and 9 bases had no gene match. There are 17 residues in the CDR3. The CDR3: CASSGSSGSEDTGELFF. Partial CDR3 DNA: TGTGCCAGCAGTGGAAGTAGCGGGAGCGAGGACACCGGGGAG.

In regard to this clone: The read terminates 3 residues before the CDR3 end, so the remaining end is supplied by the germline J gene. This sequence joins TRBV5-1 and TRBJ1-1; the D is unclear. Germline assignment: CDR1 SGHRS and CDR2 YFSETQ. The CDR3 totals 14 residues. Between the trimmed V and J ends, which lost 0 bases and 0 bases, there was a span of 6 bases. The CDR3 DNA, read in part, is TGCGCCAGCAGCTTGGTGCAGTTGAACACTGAA. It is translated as CASSLVQLNTE. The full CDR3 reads CASSLVQLNTEAFF. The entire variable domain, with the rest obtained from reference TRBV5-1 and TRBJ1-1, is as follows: KAGVTQTPRYLIKTRGQQVTLSCSPISGHRSVSWYQQTPGQGLQFLFEYFSETQRNKGNFPGRFSGRQFSNSRSEMNVSTLELGDSALYLCASSLVQLNTEAFFGQGTRLTVV.

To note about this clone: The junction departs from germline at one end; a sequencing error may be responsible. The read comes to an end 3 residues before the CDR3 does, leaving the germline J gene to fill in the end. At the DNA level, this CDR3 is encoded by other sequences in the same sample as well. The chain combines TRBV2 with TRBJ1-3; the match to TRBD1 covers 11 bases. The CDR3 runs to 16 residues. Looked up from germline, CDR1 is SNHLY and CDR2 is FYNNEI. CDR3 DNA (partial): TGTGCCAGCACGAGGACAGGGGGCTTAATTGGAAACACA. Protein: CASTRTGGLIGNT. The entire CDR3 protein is CASTRTGGLIGNTIYF.

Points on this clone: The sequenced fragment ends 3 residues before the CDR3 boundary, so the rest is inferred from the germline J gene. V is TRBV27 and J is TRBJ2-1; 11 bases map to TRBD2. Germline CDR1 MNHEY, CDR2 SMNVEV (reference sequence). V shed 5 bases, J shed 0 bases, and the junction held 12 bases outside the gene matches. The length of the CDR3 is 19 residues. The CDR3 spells CASSPLAGGTISSYNEQFF. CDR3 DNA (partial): TGTGCCAGCAGTCCTCTAGCGGGGGGTACCATAAGCTCCTACAATGAG.

The CDR3 DNA, read in part, is TGTGCCTGGATGGGACAGGGTAGTCTGTTTTTGGATGAAAAG. Translating it yields CAWMGQGSLFLDEK. The full CDR3 is CAWMGQGSLFLDEKLFF. This chain links TRBV30 with TRBJ2-2; 9 bases agree with TRBD1. The read ends 3 residues early relative to the CDR3; the germline J gene fills the gap. The germline gives CDR1 GTSNPN, CDR2 SVGIG (reference sequence). This CDR3 has 17 amino acids.

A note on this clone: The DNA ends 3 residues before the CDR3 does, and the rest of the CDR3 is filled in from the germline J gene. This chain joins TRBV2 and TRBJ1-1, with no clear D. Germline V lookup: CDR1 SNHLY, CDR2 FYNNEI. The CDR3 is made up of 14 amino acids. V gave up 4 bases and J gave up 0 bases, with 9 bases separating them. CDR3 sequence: CASSGLGVNTEAFF. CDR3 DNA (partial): TGTGCCAGCAGTGGCCTAGGAGTGAACACTGAA.

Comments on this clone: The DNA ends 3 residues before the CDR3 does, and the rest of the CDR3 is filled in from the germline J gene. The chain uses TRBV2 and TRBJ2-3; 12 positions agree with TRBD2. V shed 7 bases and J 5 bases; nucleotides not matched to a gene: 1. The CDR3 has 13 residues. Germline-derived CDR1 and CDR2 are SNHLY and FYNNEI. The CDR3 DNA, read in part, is TGTGCCAGCATGGGACTAGCGGGAGATACG. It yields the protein CASMGLAGDT. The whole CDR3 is CASMGLAGDTQYF.

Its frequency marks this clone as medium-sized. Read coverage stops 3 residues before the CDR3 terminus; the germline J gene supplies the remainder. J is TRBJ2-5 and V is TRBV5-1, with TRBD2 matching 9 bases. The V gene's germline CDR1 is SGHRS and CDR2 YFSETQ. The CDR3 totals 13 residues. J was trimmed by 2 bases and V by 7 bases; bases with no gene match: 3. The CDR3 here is CASGTSPQETQYF. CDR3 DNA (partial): TGCGCCAGCGGGACTAGCCCACAAGAGACC.

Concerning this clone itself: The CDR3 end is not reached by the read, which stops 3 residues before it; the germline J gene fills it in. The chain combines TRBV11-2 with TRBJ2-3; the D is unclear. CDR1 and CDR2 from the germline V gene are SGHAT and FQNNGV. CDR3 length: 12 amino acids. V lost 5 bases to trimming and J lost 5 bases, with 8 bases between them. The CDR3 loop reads CASSRYGDTQYF. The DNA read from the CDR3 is TGTGCCAGCAGCCGCTACGGAGATACG.

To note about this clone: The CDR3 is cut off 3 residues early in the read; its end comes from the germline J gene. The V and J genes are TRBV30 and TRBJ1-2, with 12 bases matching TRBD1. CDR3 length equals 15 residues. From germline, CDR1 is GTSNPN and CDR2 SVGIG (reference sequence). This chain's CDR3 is CALEPGQGAKNDYTF. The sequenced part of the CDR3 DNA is TGTGCCCTAGAACCGGGACAGGGGGCAAAAAACGAC.

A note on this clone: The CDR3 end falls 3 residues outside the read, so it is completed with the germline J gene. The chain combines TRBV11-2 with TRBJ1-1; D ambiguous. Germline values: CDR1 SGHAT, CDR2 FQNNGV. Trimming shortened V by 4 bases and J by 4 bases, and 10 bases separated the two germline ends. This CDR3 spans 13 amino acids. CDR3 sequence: CASSWSRGTEAFF. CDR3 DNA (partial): TGTGCCAGCAGCTGGTCAAGAGGCACTGAA.

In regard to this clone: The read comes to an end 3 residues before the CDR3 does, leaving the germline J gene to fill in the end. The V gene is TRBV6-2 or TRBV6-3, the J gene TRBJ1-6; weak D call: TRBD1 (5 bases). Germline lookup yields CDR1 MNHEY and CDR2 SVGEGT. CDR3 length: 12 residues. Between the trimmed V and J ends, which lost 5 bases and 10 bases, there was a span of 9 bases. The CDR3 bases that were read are TGTGCCAGCAGTGACAGAGGGTCACCC. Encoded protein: CASSDRGSP. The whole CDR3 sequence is CASSDRGSPLHF.

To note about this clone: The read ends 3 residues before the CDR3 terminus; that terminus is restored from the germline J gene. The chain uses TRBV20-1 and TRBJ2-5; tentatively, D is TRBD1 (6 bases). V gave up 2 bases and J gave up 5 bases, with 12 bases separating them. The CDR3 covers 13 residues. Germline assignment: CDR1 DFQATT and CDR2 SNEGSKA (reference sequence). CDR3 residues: CSARQGSGETQYF. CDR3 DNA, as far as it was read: TGCAGTGCTAGACAGGGGTCGGGGGAGACC.

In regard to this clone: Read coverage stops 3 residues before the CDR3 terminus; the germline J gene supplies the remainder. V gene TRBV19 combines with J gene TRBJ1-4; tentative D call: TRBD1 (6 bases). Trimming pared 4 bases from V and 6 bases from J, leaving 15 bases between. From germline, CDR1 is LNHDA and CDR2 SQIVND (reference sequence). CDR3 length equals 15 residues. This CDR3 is CASSTGATVDEKLFF. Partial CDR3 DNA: TGTGCCAGTAGTACAGGGGCCACGGTGGATGAAAAA. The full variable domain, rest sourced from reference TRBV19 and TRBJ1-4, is DGGITQSPKYLFRKEGQNVTLSCEQNLNHDAMYWYRQDPGQGLRLIYYSQIVNDFQKGDIAEGYSVSREKKESFPLTVTSAQKNPTAFYLCASSTGATVDEKLFFGSGTQLSVL.

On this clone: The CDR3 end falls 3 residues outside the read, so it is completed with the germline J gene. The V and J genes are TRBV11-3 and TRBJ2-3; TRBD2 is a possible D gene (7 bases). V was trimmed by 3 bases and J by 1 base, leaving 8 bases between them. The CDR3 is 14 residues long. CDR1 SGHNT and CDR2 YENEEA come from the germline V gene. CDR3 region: CASSLRGRTDTQYF. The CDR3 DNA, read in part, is TGTGCCAGCAGCTTGCGGGGGCGCACAGATACG.

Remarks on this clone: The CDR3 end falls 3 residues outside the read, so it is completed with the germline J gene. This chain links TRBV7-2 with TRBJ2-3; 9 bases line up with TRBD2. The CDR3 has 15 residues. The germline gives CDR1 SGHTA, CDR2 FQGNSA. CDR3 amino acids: CASSLALAGEETQYF. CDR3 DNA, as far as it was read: TGTGCCAGCAGCTTAGCCTTAGCGGGAGAGGAGACG.